The clone carrying this T cell receptor beta chain was counted only a few times. The antigen remains unidentified. The length of the CDR3 is 16 residues. Trimming cost V 5 bases and J 7 bases; bases outside gene matches: 13. CDR1 is SNHLY and CDR2 is FYNNEI in the germline V gene. This sample is drawn from a study of CD8+CD57+ T cells in acquired aplastic anemia. For the study at large: Quantities of DNA derived from sorted CD4+ and CD8+ cells averaged approximately 3 ug.

Patients sequenced had flow cytometry evidence of CD8+CD57+ cell expansion. No patient had been given any therapy when blood was sampled. Study-level findings and limits: Patients did not significantly differ from controls in CD8+ Simpson's diversity. Shared by patients and controls, 25 to 30 CD8+ CDR3s were abundant in patients.

Profiling that covered TCR beta VDJ and CDR3 relied on genomic DNA as its template. TCRdb analysed the reads with MiXCR anew, one entry per CDR3 protein. The sample holds about 240,000 distinct CDR3 sequences, approximately 45% seen once. This chain links TRBV2 with TRBJ2-7, with 11 bases matching TRBD2. The TCR comes from a human donor with aplastic anemia. The sample consisted of sorted CD4+, CD8+, or CD8+CD57+ T cells (not recorded which) from PBMCs. CDR3 nucleotides: TGTGCCAGCAGTCCTACCCCGGGACTAGCGGCCCTAGAGCAGTACTTC. It yields the protein CASSPTPGLAALEQYF.